This T cell receptor beta chain originates from a study of control samples from healthy donors and cancer patients. Assay used: immunoSEQ multiplex PCR; TCRdb lists only in-frame clones, some missing. The sample consists of roughly 150,000 clones, 88% of them appearing once. The specimen sequenced was blood. The sequence came from a man between 18 and 29 years old in good health.

CDR3 amino acids: CASSLSRGPSTDTQYF. As DNA, the CDR3 is TGTGCCAGCAGTTTATCACGGGGGCCTAGCACAGATACGCAGTATTTT. The gene calls are TRBV28 and TRBJ2-3; D is perhaps TRBD1 or TRBD2 (6 bases each). CDR1 is MDHEN and CDR2 is SYDVKM in the germline V gene. CDR3 length: 16 residues. V lost 1 base, J lost 0 bases, and 11 bases lay in between.